This TCR beta chain was sequenced in a study of T cells after posttransplantation cyclophosphamide. Turning to this clone: What it recognizes is unknown.

Study-wide points: Tissue-infiltrating T cells from skin or gut overlapped little with blood T cells. Recipient CMV seropositivity and CMV reactivation strongly tracked TRB clonality. Later post-transplant blood repertoires were often dominated by donor CD8+ memory clones.

The germline V gene has CDR1 MNHEY and CDR2 SVGAGI. V gave up 2 bases and J gave up 0 bases, with 8 bases separating them. The CDR3 runs 15 residues. TCRdb's table, derived via immunoSEQ multiplex PCR, lists solely in-frame clones and lacks some. The sample gives about 24,000 clones, about 82% of which show up once; around 6.9% is in the top ten. The chain joins TRBV6-5 to TRBJ1-3; D is unclear. Sequencing was done on a sample of PBMCs. The sequence came from a woman aged 55-70 years with a blood cancer, CMV-positive, and with a related stem cell donor. The CDR3 DNA is TGTGCCAGCAGTTACGACTGGAGCTCTGGAAACACCATATATTTT. Translation gives CASSYDWSSGNTIYF.